The 5 T cell receptor beta chains below come from one sample, sequenced in a study of glioma-infiltrating T cells (dated by TCRdb to about 2016). Instrument on record: Illumina MiSeq. TCR alpha and beta CDR3 regions were amplified with the iRepertoire nested amplicon-rescue multiplex PCR (arm-PCR) platform from RNA. TCRdb reprocessing: public reads trimmed at Q25 with fastp, clones called with MiXCR, in-frame beta chains kept. CDR3 protein duplicates are merged, each entry listing the most common genes and DNA. For this sample the table gives 100,000 to 150,000 distinct CDR3 sequences, of which more than 20% were detected only once. Of the sample, about a quarter falls within the top ten clones. The sequenced material came from glioma tissue, nonneoplastic brain tissue, or PBMCs (not recorded which). The receptors stem from a human donor with low-grade glioma or glioblastoma, undergoing nonglioma brain surgery, or in good health (not recorded which).

This clonotype was recorded once. This sequence joins TRBV6-1 and TRBJ2-3; D is possibly TRBD1 or TRBD2 (5 bases each). V lost 6 bases and J 0 bases, leaving 16 bases between the germline ends. Germline-derived CDR1 and CDR2 are MNHNS and SASEGT. The CDR3 runs to 16 residues. The CDR3 region is CASSPPGPLSTDTQYF. As DNA, the CDR3 is TGTGCCAGCAGCCCGCCGGGGCCGCTAAGCACAGATACGCAGTATTTT.

Many counts were recorded for this clonotype. V gene TRBV5-4 combines with J gene TRBJ2-7, with D unclear. The germline V and J ends were trimmed by 2 bases and 6 bases, with 6 bases remaining between them. Germline CDR1 and CDR2: SGHNT and YYREEE (reference sequence). The CDR3 sequence is 11 residues long. DNA for the CDR3: TGTGCCAGCAGCTTTGGTGGCGAGCAGTACGTC. Amino acid sequence: CASSFGGEQYV.

Note on this clonotype: A single base separates this from a much larger clone, so it may be a read error. The genes are TRBV6-1 and TRBJ1-1, with 8 bases that match TRBD1. CDR1 MNHNS and CDR2 SASEGT come from the germline V gene. CDR3 size: 13 residues. The CDR3: CARSEDRGTEAFF. DNA of the CDR3: TGTGCCAGGAGTGAAGACAGGGGCACTGAAGCTTTCTTT.

This clonotype was counted between two and nine times. For the CDR3, the DNA is TGTGCCACCAGTGATTCCAAAAGCTCCTACAATGAGCAGTTCTTC. This codes for CATSDSKSSYNEQFF. The chain joins TRBV24-1 to TRBJ2-1, with D uncertain. Trimming left V 2 bases short and J 0 bases short, with 7 bases between. The length of the CDR3 is 15 residues. The germline V gene has CDR1 KGHDR and CDR2 SFDVKD.

This clonotype has at least ten counts. The rearrangement uses TRBV7-2 and TRBJ2-3, with 8 nucleotides matching TRBD2. Germline V lookup: CDR1 SGHTA, CDR2 FQGNSA. With 5 bases clipped from V and 4 bases from J, the junction kept 8 bases outside the gene matches. The CDR3 spans 15 residues. The CDR3 loop reads CASSLRTSPADTQYF. The CDR3 DNA follows: TGTGCCAGCAGCCTACGGACTAGCCCCGCAGATACGCAGTATTTT.